What follows is one TCR beta chain and its context. This receptor's antigen is unknown. Qualities for individual bases were not recorded, and no much larger clone is one base off. Collaborating institutions collected whole blood in K2EDTA tubes following their own protocols. For TCRbeta analysis, collaborators shipped samples as frozen whole blood, isolated PBMCs, or DNA extracted from either of those sample types. The germline ends are 14 bases apart after V is trimmed by 4 bases and J by 5 bases. CDR1 and CDR2 are drawn from the germline V gene: MGHRA, YSYEKL. The cysteine opens and the phenylalanine closes a CDR3 of 14 amino acids. Only the CDR3 portion is preserved as DNA: 42 bases, with reading frame beginning at the first base. The immunoSEQ Assay, a bias-controlled multiplex PCR, was used to amplify TCRbeta CDR3 regions from genomic DNA. Turning to the authors' computational methods: Nucleated cell counts per sample were estimated from amplification of reference gene primers within the assay. To quantify the absolute abundance of each unique TCRbeta CDR3 rearrangement, sequence reads were collapsed and filtered. Productive Simpson clonality was computed per sample as the square root of Simpson's diversity index over productive rearrangements. The immuneACCESS repertoire file appears here via TCRdb, limited to in-frame rearrangements. These files lack a portion of the clones; in checked studies, under half of the deficit traces to unresolved V genes, and the cause of the others is not known. That table gives V, J and clone size, and the DNA gave D and trimming. In this sample the table shows 250,000 or so clones, approximately 86% of which occur a single time. The ten largest clones capture approximately 7% of the sample.

This entry comes from a study of blood T cell repertoires in COVID-19 (dated by TCRdb to 2018 to 2020). About the study as a whole: The collaborator samples originated in the United States, Italy and Spain and spanned the acute and convalescent phases of COVID-19. The prospective study material was composed of cDNA or gDNA derived from T cells, B-cell-depleted T cells, or PBMCs. The dataset comprised deeply sampled blood TCRbeta repertoires from subjects exposed to, actively infected with, or recovered from COVID-19. The repertoires were made available in a free public database intended to serve as a resource for research on the immune response to SARS-CoV-2. The samples were drawn from two sources: the first 160 participants of the ongoing ImmuneRACE study, and 1,000 to 1,500 subjects contributed by 6 global collaborators. Nearly every sample came with metadata listing a de-identified subject ID, COVID-19 status, age in years and sex. Where HLA class I and class II types were available, the types were taken from metadata supplied by the sample provider, not from assay-based typing.

What the study reported, not specific to this receptor: Clinical and demographic metadata were provided uncurated, with the amount varying by source and participant.

The sequence was obtained from a woman in her sixties or seventies with active or convalescent COVID-19. The sequencing sample was made of peripheral blood. The chain is made from TRBV4-1 and TRBJ1-2; the D gene identity is not certain. In nucleotides, the sequence is TGCGCCAGCAGCCCCTTCAGGTTGTCTTATGGCTACACCTTC. It translates as CASSPFRLSYGYTF.